Listed here are 19 T cell receptor beta chains from one sample, sequenced in a study of a mutant IDH1 vaccine in newly diagnosed glioma. Indicated time point: week 23, last vaccination. What each vaccine dose contained was 300 ug of mutant IDH1 20-mer peptide, accompanied by topical imiquimod. Assay used: immunoSEQ multiplex PCR; TCRdb lists only in-frame clones, some missing. The sample carries around 78,000 clones, approximately 85% recorded once. No cognate antigen is known for these TCRs. Sequenced material: PBMCs, taken from a glioma patient whose treatment included an IDH1 peptide vaccine. The origin of the receptors is a man aged 25 to 40 with glioma. Some clones in this sample may be carry-over from other donors' samples.

Of note for this clone: The CDR3 does not end in the conserved phenylalanine or tryptophan, so this is likely a read error. The V gene is TRBV5-6, the J gene TRBJ1-5; D may be TRBD1 (5 bases). The CDR3 consists of 16 residues. Trimming took off 4 bases at V and 0 bases at J, with 14 bases between the two ends. Germline CDR1 SGHDT, CDR2 YYEEEE. In DNA, the CDR3 is TGTGCCAGCAGCCTCGGGCCAGGGCCTAGCAATCAGCCCCAGCATTCT. Its protein is CASSLGPGPSNQPQHS.

The chain combines TRBV4-1 with TRBJ2-1, with 8 bases fitting TRBD1. V lost 1 base and J lost 7; bases outside the gene matches: 6. The CDR3 has 15 amino acids. Germline CDR1 and CDR2: MGHRA and YSYEKL. The CDR3 loop reads CASSQGGDRQNEQFF. The DNA for the CDR3 is TGCGCCAGCAGCCAAGGAGGGGACAGGCAGAATGAGCAGTTCTTC.

The chain carries TRBV4-2 and TRBJ1-1; D gene unclear. Trimming stripped 4 bases from V and 5 bases from J, with 11 bases between. Germline lookup yields CDR1 LGHNA and CDR2 YNFKEQ. There are 13 residues in the CDR3. The CDR3 protein is CASSPRLGTEAFF. As DNA, the CDR3 is TGTGCCAGCAGCCCGAGACTTGGGACTGAAGCTTTCTTT.

The V and J genes are TRBV7-2 and TRBJ1-1, with a weak D call TRBD1 (5 bases). Germline values: CDR1 SGHTA, CDR2 FQGNSA. V lost 5 bases and J 5 bases, leaving 18 bases between the germline ends. The CDR3 has 15 residues. CDR3 loop: CASSPSLPEGTEAFF. The CDR3 DNA is TGTGCCAGCAGCCCCAGCCTCCCCGAGGGGACTGAAGCTTTCTTT.

This clone has more than one count but fewer than ten. The chain has TRBV29-1 and TRBJ2-2; maybe TRBD2 (5 bases). The CDR3 is 13 amino acids. Trimming removed 4 bases from V and 4 bases from J, with 10 bases in between. Per the germline V gene, CDR1 is SQVTM and CDR2 is ANQGSEA. This CDR3 reads CSVAAGITGELFF. The CDR3 region has the DNA TGCAGCGTTGCAGCCGGGATCACCGGGGAGCTGTTTTTT.

For this clone: The sample contains more than one DNA sequence encoding this CDR3. The gene calls are TRBV7-9 and TRBJ2-5; no definite D call. Deletions cut 3 bases from V and 5 bases from J, with 4 bases between. The V gene's germline CDR1 is SEHNR and CDR2 FQNEAQ (reference sequence). The CDR3 extends over 11 amino acids. This CDR3 is CASSFSETQYF. The CDR3 bases are TGTGCCAGCAGCTTCTCGGAGACCCAGTACTTC.

This clone was observed a single time. This sequence joins TRBV2 and TRBJ1-5, with a weak D call TRBD1 (6 bases). Trimming stripped 7 bases from V and 4 bases from J, with 11 bases between. CDR1 and CDR2 (germline): SNHLY, FYNNEI. This CDR3 contains 13 residues. The CDR3 DNA sequence: TGTGCCAGCACAAGGGGGGATAATCAGCCCCAGCATTTT. This gives the protein CASTRGDNQPQHF.

This clone was observed a few times. The V and J genes are TRBV6-1 and TRBJ2-5, with TRBD1 matching 8 bases. CDR3 size: 16 residues. Germline V CDR1 and CDR2: MNHNS, SASEGT. V lost 3 bases to trimming and J lost 5 bases; unmatched junction nucleotides: 11. The CDR3 sequence is CASSEAGFQGAETQYF. CDR3 nucleotide sequence: TGTGCCAGCAGTGAGGCTGGGTTTCAGGGGGCGGAGACCCAGTACTTC.

The sample holds a few counts of this clone. The rearrangement uses TRBV28 and TRBJ1-4, with D possibly TRBD1 on 6 matching bases. Germline lookup yields CDR1 MDHEN and CDR2 SYDVKM. V shed 8 bases and J shed 5 bases, with 21 bases lying between them. This CDR3 has 16 residues. This CDR3 reads CASVGTTGHVNEKLFF. For the CDR3, the DNA is TGTGCCAGCGTAGGAACAACGGGACACGTGAATGAAAAACTGTTTTTT.

The V and J genes are TRBV7-2 and TRBJ2-4, with D possibly being TRBD1 (5 bases). V was shortened by 5 bases and J by 7 bases, with 18 bases between the two germline ends. Per the germline V gene, CDR1 is SGHTA and CDR2 is FQGNSA. The CDR3 covers 15 residues. This chain's CDR3 is CASSAGSPHANIQYF. In nucleotides, the CDR3 is TGTGCCAGCAGCGCAGGGTCCCCCCATGCGAACATTCAGTACTTC.

The rearrangement uses TRBV28 and TRBJ1-2, with 12 bases aligning to TRBD1. The V and J ends lost 3 bases and 6 bases, in that order; junction bases with no gene match: 5. Per germline, CDR1 MDHEN and CDR2 SYDVKM. The CDR3 has 15 amino acids. As DNA, the CDR3 is TGTGCCAGCAGTTTCCGGGACAGGGGGCTTCATGGCTACACCTTC. Translating it yields CASSFRDRGLHGYTF.

This chain links TRBV5-4 with TRBJ1-2; D perhaps matches TRBD1 (6 bases). The V end lost 5 bases, the J end lost 8 bases, and 16 bases lay between the germline ends. The CDR3 runs 13 residues. Per germline, CDR1 SGHNT and CDR2 YYREEE (reference sequence). The CDR3 region is CASSSVQGTGYTF. The CDR3 nucleotides read TGTGCCAGCAGTAGTGTACAGGGTACCGGCTACACCTTC.

This rearrangement joins TRBV4-1 to TRBJ2-1; 8 nucleotides match TRBD2. Unmatched junction bases numbered 9, after V lost 8 bases and J lost 3 bases. CDR1 and CDR2 (germline): MGHRA, YSYEKL. The CDR3 contains 15 residues. This CDR3 is CASALSGSVYNEQFF. In DNA, the CDR3 is TGCGCCAGCGCCCTCAGCGGGAGTGTCTACAATGAGCAGTTCTTC.

J is TRBJ2-7 and V is TRBV7-9; D is undetermined. This CDR3 contains 16 residues. V gave up 1 base and J gave up 1 base, with 14 bases separating them. Per the germline V gene, CDR1 is SEHNR and CDR2 is FQNEAQ (reference sequence). The CDR3 DNA is TGTGCCAGCAGCTTAGATTTTATGTACGGGTCCTACGAGCAGTACTTC. Its translation is CASSLDFMYGSYEQYF.

The V call is TRBV6-5, the J call TRBJ1-2; tentative D call: TRBD1 (5 bases). The V end lost 5 bases, the J end lost 8 bases, and 15 bases lay between the germline ends. This CDR3 has 13 amino acids. In germline, CDR1 is MNHEY, CDR2 SVGAGI. CDR3 in amino acids: CASSPGTAAGYTF. DNA of the CDR3: TGTGCCAGCAGTCCCGGGACCGCCGCAGGCTACACCTTC.

V usage is TRBV10-3 and J usage is TRBJ1-2, with a tentative D call TRBD1 (5 bases). The CDR3 has 12 amino acids. Germline V gene sequence: CDR1 ENHRY, CDR2 SYGVKD. The V end lost 11 bases, the J end lost 4 bases, and 14 bases lay between the germline ends. DNA of the CDR3: TGTGCCGTGGGGGAGGAAAGCTATGGCTACACCTTC. Its translation is CAVGEESYGYTF.

This clone was found once. The J gene is TRBJ2-1, the V gene TRBV15; D is unclear. The CDR3 covers 14 residues. Germline loops: CDR1 LNHNV, CDR2 YYDKDF (reference sequence). The V gene lost 1 base and the J gene lost 2 bases, with 6 bases spanning the gap. The CDR3 sequence is CATSRGSAYNEQFF. DNA for the CDR3: TGTGCCACCAGCAGAGGCTCAGCCTACAATGAGCAGTTCTTC.

V gene TRBV29-1 combines with J gene TRBJ1-2; a weak D match, TRBD1 (5 bases). The CDR3 is 13 residues long. V was trimmed by 4 bases and J by 4 bases, leaving 13 bases between them. Per the germline V gene, CDR1 is SQVTM and CDR2 is ANQGSEA. CDR3 DNA: TGCAGCGTTGGAATGGGGGGAAGCTATGGCTACACCTTC. It is translated as CSVGMGGSYGYTF.

The chain has TRBV7-8 and TRBJ1-5; D uncertain. The length of the CDR3 is 12 residues. Trimming took 0 bases from V and 6 from J, leaving 3 bases between them. Germline V gene sequence: CDR1 SGHVS, CDR2 FQNEAQ. The chain's CDR3 is CASSLAPQPQHF. The CDR3 nucleotides read TGTGCCAGCAGCTTAGCCCCTCAGCCCCAGCATTTT.